The source of this TCR beta chain is a study of shared clonotypes between healthy human individuals. Clones were read by immunoSEQ multiplex PCR, and TCRdb kept only the in-frame ones, dropping some. Here the sample spans a few million clones, more than 85% being singletons. Per germline, CDR1 MNHEY and CDR2 SVGAGI. V dropped 6 bases and J dropped 8; count of bases not matched to a gene: 12. CDR3 length equals 14 residues. Sequencing was carried out using naive CD4+ T cells from PBMCs. This sample's subset: CD45RA+ positively selected. The chain combines TRBV6-5 with TRBJ1-2; 7 bases fit TRBD1. This sequence originates from a man between 18 and 29 years old in good health. Some clones in this sample may be carry-over from other donors' samples. CDR3 amino acids: CASSAGTDNTGYTF. The CDR3 DNA is TGTGCCAGCAGCGCCGGGACAGACAATACGGGCTACACCTTC.